The next 15 T cell receptor beta chains were all read from a single sample in a study of shared clonotypes between healthy human individuals (dated by TCRdb to the early 2020s). For the CD8 naive samples, CD45RO-negative cells were positively selected for CCR7, yielding a CD45RA+CCR7+ population from which TemRA cells were excluded. The receptor library was made with the immunoSEQ multiplex PCR assay. The table comes from immuneACCESS by way of TCRdb, which keeps in-frame sequences with V and J called. Part of the clones is missing from these tables; in studies checked, under half for an unresolved V gene and the rest for unknown reasons. This sample is represented by around 2.1 million clones; roughly 91% of them were singletons. Roughly 1.7% of the sample comes from the top ten. Source material: naive CD8+ T cells from PBMCs. The intended sense of this specimen's cell subset or site label: CD45RA+CCR7+. The origin of the receptors is a man aged 18-30 years in good health. Some clones in this sample may be carry-over from other donors' samples.

The V and J genes are TRBV7-6 and TRBJ1-4; TRBD1 matches at 7 bases. This CDR3 has 14 amino acids. After removal of 7 bases from V and 5 bases from J, the junction contained 7 bases not matched to a gene. CDR1 and CDR2 (germline): SGHVS, FNYEAQ. The CDR3 bases are TGTGCCAGCACTACCGACAGGGCAAATGAAAAACTGTTTTTT. This gives the protein CASTTDRANEKLFF.

The rearrangement uses TRBV6-1 and TRBJ1-4; possible D gene TRBD1, 5 bases. The CDR3 covers 17 residues. The germline V and J ends were trimmed by 1 base and 4 bases, with 16 bases remaining between them. Germline values: CDR1 MNHNS, CDR2 SASEGT. As DNA, the CDR3 is TGTGCCAGCAGTGAAGTCTCTGCGGGGCTCGGTAATGAAAAACTGTTTTTT. Translated, it gives CASSEVSAGLGNEKLFF.

The chain recombines TRBV18 with TRBJ2-4, with D perhaps matching TRBD1 or TRBD2 (5 bases each). Trimming stripped 3 bases from V and 5 bases from J, with 14 bases between. CDR3 length: 15 amino acids. Germline assignment: CDR1 KGHSH and CDR2 LQKENI. For the CDR3, the DNA is TGTGCCAGCTCACCTTCCGAGGGGTGGGAAAACATTCAGTACTTC. It codes for CASSPSEGWENIQYF.

The chain joins TRBV19 to TRBJ1-1; no clear D. V was shortened by 5 bases and J by 8 bases, with 12 bases between the two germline ends. The V gene's germline CDR1 is LNHDA and CDR2 SQIVND (reference sequence). The CDR3 spans 12 residues. CDR3 sequence: CASSSHREEAFF. In nucleotides, the CDR3 is TGTGCCAGTAGTTCCCACCGGGAGGAAGCTTTCTTT. Full variable domain (outside the CDR3, taken from reference TRBV19 and TRBJ1-1): DGGITQSPKYLFRKEGQNVTLSCEQNLNHDAMYWYRQDPGQGLRLIYYSQIVNDFQKGDIAEGYSVSREKKESFPLTVTSAQKNPTAFYLCASSSHREEAFFGQGTRLTVV.

This clone appeared a few times. The chain recombines TRBV29-1 with TRBJ1-1, with D unresolved. Trimming shortened V by 6 bases and J by 1 base, and 9 bases separated the two germline ends. The CDR3 consists of 12 residues. Germline values: CDR1 SQVTM, CDR2 ANQGSEA. The CDR3 nucleotides read TGCAGCGTCGAAACAGAGAACACTGAAGCTTTCTTT. Translating it yields CSVETENTEAFF.

This chain connects TRBV7-3 to TRBJ1-1; D perhaps matches TRBD1 (6 bases). Germline CDR1 SGHTA, CDR2 FQGTGA. The CDR3 spans 15 residues. The ends were cut back, 2 bases at V and 8 bases at J, with 18 bases in the middle. The CDR3 nucleotides are TGTGCCAGCAGCTTAGGGATAGGGGGTGGTTCGGAAGCTTTCTTT. The encoded protein is CASSLGIGGGSEAFF.

This clone was observed a single time. The chain carries TRBV4-1 and TRBJ1-1, with D uncertain. CDR3 length equals 16 residues. Germline-derived CDR1 and CDR2 are MGHRA and YSYEKL. Trimming took 8 bases from V and 0 from J, leaving 19 bases between them. This chain's CDR3 is CASRLGNLGLNTEAFF. CDR3 nucleotides: TGCGCCAGCCGACTTGGAAACCTCGGGTTGAACACTGAAGCTTTCTTT.

This chain joins TRBV11-2 and TRBJ2-1; 8 bases are a match to TRBD2. Germline V gene lookup returns CDR1 SGHAT and CDR2 FQNNGV. Losses at the gene ends were 7 bases for V and 3 bases for J; bases not matched to a gene: 5. This CDR3 is built from 14 residues. As DNA, the CDR3 is TGTGCCAGCACCATTAGCGGGAACTACAATGAGCAGTTCTTC. Translated: CASTISGNYNEQFF.

The chain carries TRBV7-8 and TRBJ1-2, with 8 nucleotides matching TRBD1. Germline lookup yields CDR1 SGHVS and CDR2 FQNEAQ. The J segment lost 6 bases and the V segment lost 5 bases, leaving 8 bases of the junction unmatched. This CDR3 spans 14 amino acids. The CDR3 region has the DNA TGTGCCAGCAGCAAAGAAACAGGGGGGGATGGCTACACCTTC. Translating gives CASSKETGGDGYTF.

The gene calls are TRBV27 and TRBJ2-7; a weak D match, TRBD2 (6 bases). This CDR3 is built from 12 residues. Between the trimmed V and J ends, which lost 6 bases and 6 bases, there was a span of 12 bases. Germline-derived CDR1 and CDR2 are MNHEY and SMNVEV (reference sequence). CDR3 DNA: TGTGCCAGCAGGGACTATTCTGCCGAGCAGTACTTC. Amino acid sequence: CASRDYSAEQYF.

The V call is TRBV7-8, the J call TRBJ2-7; 7 bases are shared with TRBD2. Germline V CDR1 and CDR2: SGHVS, FQNEAQ. This CDR3 contains 14 residues. Trimming cost V 2 bases and J 8 bases; bases outside gene matches: 9. The CDR3 reads CASSLNRGEGKQYF. The DNA for the CDR3 is TGTGCCAGCAGCTTAAACAGAGGGGAGGGCAAGCAGTACTTC. Full variable domain (rest looked up from reference TRBV7-8 and TRBJ2-7): GAGVSQSPRYKVAKRGQDVALRCDPISGHVSLFWYQQALGQGPEFLTYFQNEAQLDKSGLPSDRFFAERPEGSVSTLKIQRTQQEDSAVYLCASSLNRGEGKQYFGPGTRLTVT.

V and J are TRBV29-1 and TRBJ2-7; weak D call: TRBD2 (6 bases). Trimming stripped 8 bases from V and 6 bases from J, with 11 bases between. The germline V gene has CDR1 SQVTM and CDR2 ANQGSEA. This CDR3 comprises 10 residues. CDR3 loop: CSWGVGEQYF. The DNA of the CDR3 is TGCAGCTGGGGGGTGGGCGAGCAGTACTTC.

The chain recombines TRBV18 with TRBJ1-1, with D possibly being TRBD1 (5 bases). The ends were cut back, 3 bases at V and 1 base at J, with 12 bases in the middle. Germline CDR1 is KGHSH and CDR2 is LQKENI. This CDR3 contains 15 residues. CDR3 protein: CASSPRRQKNTEAFF. The CDR3 DNA follows: TGTGCCAGCTCACCCCGGCGACAGAAGAACACTGAAGCTTTCTTT. Using reference TRBV18 and TRBJ1-1 for the parts outside the CDR3, the full variable domain is NAGVMQNPRHLVRRRGQEARLRCSPMKGHSHVYWYRQLPEEGLKFMVYLQKENIIDESGMPKERFSAEFPKEGPSILRIQQVVRGDSAAYFCASSPRRQKNTEAFFGQGTRLTVV.

The chain joins TRBV6-1 to TRBJ2-2, with TRBD2 matching 9 bases. The V gene's germline CDR1 is MNHNS and CDR2 SASEGT. V was pared by 10 bases and J by 7 bases, with 13 bases of the junction left unmatched. The CDR3 consists of 15 residues. This CDR3 reads CATTPGLAGIGELFF. The CDR3 DNA is TGTGCCACCACCCCCGGGCTAGCGGGAATCGGGGAGCTGTTTTTT.

About this clone itself: This sample also contains other DNA sequences that code for the same CDR3. The chain links TRBV5-6 to TRBJ1-3; D not resolved. The V end was cut by 6 bases, the J end by 2 bases, with 9 bases between. Germline CDR1 is SGHDT and CDR2 is YYEEEE. The CDR3 is 13 amino acids. This CDR3 reads CASTLGAGNTIYF. The CDR3 nucleotides read TGTGCCAGCACCCTGGGAGCTGGAAACACCATATATTTT.